This TCR beta chain emerged from a study of cytomegalovirus exposure and HLA in healthy donors. At the level of the study: A subsequent analysis stated that the 120 or so validation repertoires were run on the same platform as the roughly 670 first-cohort repertoires.

It was the roughly 130-subject validation cohort, separate from the approximately 620-subject first cohort, to which the donors belonged. Method: immunoSEQ multiplex PCR; TCRdb's copy keeps in-frame clones and lacks some. The data hold fewer than 200,000 clones, with roughly 85% observed a single time. On this clone itself: What it recognizes is unknown.

Points from the study as a whole: The study designated 150 or so TCR beta chains cytomegalovirus-associated. The tendency of first-cohort TCR clusters to co-occur in the roughly 120 validation repertoires was the finding of a later analysis.

There are 14 residues in the CDR3. With 5 bases clipped from V and 5 bases from J, the junction kept 6 bases outside the gene matches. Germline loops: CDR1 SGHNT, CDR2 YENEEA. The gene calls are TRBV11-3 and TRBJ2-7, with TRBD1 identical over 10 bases. The sample taken for sequencing was PBMCs. This receptor was taken from a man younger than 35 in good health and CMV-seropositive. The CDR3 DNA reads as TGTGCCAGCAGCCCTCGGGACAGGGGCCACGAGCAGTACTTC. Translated, it gives CASSPRDRGHEQYF.